A single sample is the source of the 28 T cell receptor beta chains below, sequenced in a study of regulatory T cells in long-lasting Graves disease. Specified time point: persistent/refractory GD, antithyroid drugs over 5 years with positive TRAb. The TCR library used RNA extracted from PBMCs. According to the study, TCR beta libraries were built with iRepertoire HTBI primers and CDR3-region Arm-PCR. TCRdb reprocessed the multiplex PCR reads via MiXCR and lists one record per CDR3 protein. The data show approximately 350,000 distinct CDR3 sequences, 23% seen once. Source: peripheral blood mononuclear cells (PBMCs), taken when the disease was refractory, from a patient treated with antithyroid drugs. The source of these receptors is a woman aged 35 to 49 with Graves disease.

This clonotype was counted at least ten times. V usage is TRBV5-1 and J usage is TRBJ2-4; tentative D call: TRBD2 (6 bases). CDR3 length: 14 residues. Trimming removed 3 bases from V and 7 bases from J, with 14 bases in between. The germline V gene has CDR1 SGHRS and CDR2 YFSETQ. CDR3 region: CASSSSPGRNIQYF. CDR3 bases: TGCGCCAGCAGCTCGTCTCCAGGGAGGAACATTCAGTACTTC.

CDR3 loop: CASSFSPSDEKLFF. The CDR3 DNA follows: TGTGCCAGCAGCTTTTCCCCCTCGGATGAAAAACTGTTTTTT. The J gene is TRBJ1-4, the V gene TRBV5-5; D unresolved. Germline CDR1 is SGHKS and CDR2 is YYEKEE (reference sequence). This CDR3 has 14 amino acids. Between the trimmed V and J ends, which lost 2 bases and 6 bases, there was a span of 11 bases.

J is TRBJ2-2 and V is TRBV29-1, with D perhaps TRBD2 (5 bases). The V end lost 1 base, the J end lost 5 bases, and 11 bases lay between the germline ends. CDR3 length equals 14 residues. Germline V gene lookup returns CDR1 SQVTM and CDR2 ANQGSEA. The chain's CDR3 is CSVEGAGGTGELFF. The CDR3 coding sequence is TGCAGCGTTGAAGGGGCAGGAGGAACCGGGGAGCTGTTTTTT.

The V gene is TRBV25-1, the J gene TRBJ2-3; D is ambiguous. Germline values: CDR1 MGHDK, CDR2 SYGVNS. This CDR3 is built from 15 residues. Trimming took 2 bases from V and 3 from J, leaving 12 bases between them. The CDR3 loop is CASSEGYLGTDTQYF. CDR3 DNA sequence: TGTGCCAGCAGTGAAGGTTACCTAGGGACAGATACGCAGTATTTT.

Comments on this clonotype: Relative to the germline gene, one junction end is altered; a read error may explain this. The chain employs TRBV5-1 and TRBJ1-5; TRBD1 is a possible D gene (6 bases). Germline CDR1 and CDR2: SGHRS and YFSETQ. The CDR3 is made up of 13 amino acids. The CDR3 loop reads CASSFPRQALGRF. CDR3 DNA: TGCGCCAGCAGCTTTCCTCGACAGGCCCTCGGCCGTTTT.

This chain links TRBV5-1 with TRBJ2-1; 9 bases are a match to TRBD2. Germline V CDR1 and CDR2: SGHRS, YFSETQ. There are 15 residues in the CDR3. V lost 2 bases, J lost 4 bases, and 4 bases stayed unmatched. CDR3 sequence reads: CASSFTSGSYNEQFF. The CDR3 DNA follows: TGCGCCAGCAGCTTCACTAGCGGGTCTTACAATGAGCAGTTCTTC.

This clonotype was seen repeatedly, ten times or more. The chain couples TRBV12-3 or TRBV12-4 to TRBJ2-7, with 10 nucleotides matching TRBD1. CDR3 length: 15 amino acids. V shed 5 bases, J shed 6 bases, and the junction held 10 bases outside the gene matches. The CDR3 reads CASSTIGTGEGEQYF. CDR3 bases: TGTGCCAGCAGTACCATTGGGACAGGGGAAGGCGAGCAGTACTTC.

In this sample, this clonotype turned up many times. The J gene is TRBJ2-5, the V gene TRBV7-3; 9 positions match TRBD2. CDR3 length: 15 amino acids. V shed 0 bases, J shed 3 bases, and the junction held 2 bases outside the gene matches. CDR1 SGHTA and CDR2 FQGTGA come from the germline V gene. CDR3 nucleotides: TGTGCCAGCAGCTTAACGGGACTAGCAGAAGAGACCCAGTACTTC. Translating gives CASSLTGLAEETQYF.

In its sample, this clonotype was seen many times. This chain uses TRBV7-3 with TRBJ2-5; 9 positions match TRBD2. This CDR3 is built from 14 residues. Trimming took 6 bases from V and 4 from J; bases not matched to a gene: 6. CDR1 and CDR2 (germline): SGHTA, FQGTGA. The chain's CDR3 is CASSFSGSVETQYF. CDR3 coding DNA: TGTGCCAGCAGTTTTAGCGGGAGCGTAGAGACCCAGTACTTC.

At least ten counts were recorded for this clonotype. This chain uses TRBV2 with TRBJ2-5, with TRBD2 identical over 8 bases. Germline-derived CDR1 and CDR2 are SNHLY and FYNNEI. This CDR3 has 16 residues. The V gene end was trimmed by 1 base and the J gene end by 5 bases; junction bases not matched to a gene: 9. The CDR3 spells CASSEGPAGVGETQYF. The CDR3 DNA follows: TGTGCCAGCAGTGAAGGGCCAGCGGGAGTAGGGGAGACCCAGTACTTC. The complete variable domain, with remaining parts taken from reference TRBV2 and TRBJ2-5, reads EPEVTQTPSHQVTQMGQEVILRCVPISNHLYFYWYRQILGQKVEFLVSFYNNEISEKSEIFDDQFSVERPDGSNFTLKIRSTKLEDSAMYFCASSEGPAGVGETQYFGPGTRLLVL.

This clonotype was counted once. The chain carries TRBV4-1 and TRBJ2-7; D gene ambiguous. This CDR3 has 15 amino acids. Deletions cut 4 bases from V and 6 bases from J, with 19 bases between. In germline, CDR1 is MGHRA, CDR2 YSYEKL. The CDR3 DNA is TGCGCCAGCAGCCGGAGCGCCACCTGGCCCCCCGAGCAGTACTTC. Encoded protein: CASSRSATWPPEQYF.

The gene calls are TRBV3-1 and TRBJ2-1, with D perhaps matching TRBD2 (5 bases). Trimming stripped 0 bases from V and 0 bases from J, with 12 bases between. CDR1 is LGHDT and CDR2 is YNNKEL in the germline V gene (reference sequence). The CDR3 has 17 residues. CDR3 amino acids: CASSQDLTTFSYNEQFF. As DNA, the CDR3 is TGTGCCAGCAGCCAAGATTTGACTACCTTCTCCTACAATGAGCAGTTCTTC.

Note on this clonotype: Here the CDR3 omits its conserved ending phenylalanine or tryptophan, so a read error is the likely source. The chain recombines TRBV2 with TRBJ2-7; D remains ambiguous. The V gene's germline CDR1 is SNHLY and CDR2 FYNNEI. V lost 6 bases, J lost 0 bases, and 12 bases lay in between. This CDR3 contains 14 residues. CDR3: CASRSLGSSYEQYS. The CDR3 region has the DNA TGTGCCAGCAGATCTTTAGGGTCCTCCTACGAGCAGTACTCC.

To note about this clonotype: This likely stems from a read error, as it lies one base from a far larger clone. Here the CDR3 omits its conserved ending phenylalanine or tryptophan, so a read error is the likely source. The chain recombines TRBV6-1 with TRBJ2-7, with 9 bases identical to TRBD2. Judging by the DNA end, TRBJ2-5 fits better; the J call may be wrong. In germline, CDR1 is MNHNS, CDR2 SASEGT. The CDR3 totals 16 residues. DNA for the CDR3: TGTGCCAGCAGTGTTCGTCTAGCGGGATTTGGTGAGACCCAGTACCTC. Its protein is CASSVRLAGFGETQYL.

The rearrangement links TRBV9 to TRBJ1-1, with D maybe TRBD1 (5 bases). Trimming pared 4 bases from V and 1 base from J, leaving 14 bases between. Looked up from germline, CDR1 is SGDLS and CDR2 is YYNGEE. This CDR3 is 15 amino acids long. The CDR3, as DNA: TGTGCCAGCAGCCCAGATAGAACAGGGAACACTGAAGCTTTCTTT. Its translation: CASSPDRTGNTEAFF.

J is TRBJ2-7 and V is TRBV29-1, with a tentative D call TRBD1 (6 bases). CDR1 and CDR2 (germline): SQVTM, ANQGSEA. CDR3 length: 13 residues. V shed 6 bases and J shed 6 bases, with 18 bases lying between them. CDR3 residues: CSVLRAGASEQYF. The CDR3 DNA reads as TGCAGCGTCTTAAGGGCAGGGGCTTCCGAGCAGTACTTC.

This clonotype occurred once. The chain carries TRBV11-2 and TRBJ1-1; D gene unclear. Trimming removed 0 bases at V and 0 bases at J, with 8 bases between. CDR3 length: 15 amino acids. Germline CDR1 SGHAT, CDR2 FQNNGV. This chain's CDR3 is CASSLDLGMNTEAFF. CDR3 nucleotides: TGTGCCAGCAGCTTAGACCTAGGGATGAACACTGAAGCTTTCTTT.

The V gene is TRBV6-5, the J gene TRBJ2-5; 8 bases align to TRBD1. The CDR3 is 16 amino acids. V was pared by 4 bases and J by 5 bases, with 12 bases of the junction left unmatched. The germline V gene encodes CDR1 MNHEY and CDR2 SVGAGI. The CDR3 loop reads CASSSMDREAPETQYF. CDR3 sequence (DNA): TGTGCCAGCAGTTCCATGGACAGGGAGGCCCCCGAGACCCAGTACTTC.

The rearrangement joins TRBV5-1 to TRBJ2-7, with 9 bases lining up with TRBD1. Trimming cost V 0 bases and J 1 base; bases outside gene matches: 2. There are 15 residues in the CDR3. Germline V gene data show CDR1 as SGHRS and CDR2 as YFSETQ. DNA for the CDR3: TGCGCCAGCAGCTTGGACGGACAGGGGTCCTACGAGCAGTACTTC. This codes for CASSLDGQGSYEQYF.

Many counts were recorded for this clonotype. J is TRBJ2-7 and V is TRBV2, with D maybe TRBD1 (5 bases). From germline, CDR1 is SNHLY and CDR2 FYNNEI. The V and J ends lost 5 bases and 1 base respectively, with 9 bases between them. The CDR3 is 13 amino acids. This CDR3 is CASSWAGSYEQYF. As DNA, the CDR3 is TGTGCCAGCAGTTGGGCAGGGTCCTACGAGCAGTACTTC.

This clonotype was detected many times. V usage is TRBV2 and J usage is TRBJ2-5; tentative D call: TRBD1 (6 bases). This CDR3 has 13 amino acids. With 8 bases removed from V and 5 bases from J, the gap between germline ends came to 15 bases. Germline V gene sequence: CDR1 SNHLY, CDR2 FYNNEI. CDR3 protein: CASGADSFETQYF. Here the CDR3 DNA reads TGTGCCAGCGGGGCGGACAGTTTTGAGACCCAGTACTTC.

The CDR3 DNA is TGCGCCAGCAGCCAAAGGGGGTACGACACCGGGGAGCTGTTTTTT. Its protein is CASSQRGYDTGELFF. V and J are TRBV4-1 and TRBJ2-2; TRBD1 is a possible D gene (6 bases). The V end lost 2 bases, the J end lost 3 bases, and 10 bases lay between the germline ends. The CDR3 is 15 residues long. The V gene's germline CDR1 is MGHRA and CDR2 YSYEKL.

The chain has TRBV7-2 and TRBJ1-2; D remains unclear. Germline CDR1 is SGHTA and CDR2 is FQGNSA. V gave up 4 bases and J gave up 4 bases, with 7 bases separating them. The CDR3 runs to 12 residues. The CDR3 bases are TGTGCCAGCAGCTCTACAAGCTATGGCTACACCTTC. Its protein is CASSSTSYGYTF.

There are a few counts of this clonotype. The chain links TRBV29-1 to TRBJ2-2; D is undetermined. V shed 1 base and J shed 4 bases, with 10 bases lying between them. The CDR3 runs 14 residues. Germline CDR1 is SQVTM and CDR2 is ANQGSEA. The CDR3: CSVEVHPGTGELFF. For the CDR3, the DNA is TGCAGCGTTGAAGTCCATCCCGGCACCGGGGAGCTGTTTTTT.

This clonotype was seen many times. V is TRBV11-2 and J is TRBJ2-7; D may be TRBD2 (5 bases). Germline CDR1 is SGHAT and CDR2 is FQNNGV. The CDR3 is 12 amino acids. The germline V and J ends were trimmed by 5 bases and 2 bases, with 7 bases remaining between them. CDR3 nucleotides: TGTGCCAGCAGCGCCGGGACCTACGAGCAGTACTTC. It specifies CASSAGTYEQYF.

The rearrangement uses TRBV20-1 and TRBJ1-2, with D possibly TRBD1 on 5 matching bases. Trimming cost V 7 bases and J 6 bases, with 9 bases left between them. The CDR3 consists of 10 residues. Germline CDR1 and CDR2: DFQATT and SNEGSKA (reference sequence). CDR3 protein: CSEGRDGYTF. The CDR3 region has the DNA TGCAGTGAAGGCAGGGATGGCTACACCTTC.

This clonotype was observed many times. J is TRBJ2-4 and V is TRBV20-1; no reliable D call. V lost 6 bases and J lost 0, with 12 bases in between. The CDR3 contains 14 residues. Germline CDR1 is DFQATT and CDR2 is SNEGSKA (reference sequence). CDR3 in amino acids: CSAPTGLAKNIQYF. In DNA, the CDR3 is TGCAGTGCCCCCACGGGTTTAGCCAAAAACATTCAGTACTTC.

Ten or more counts support this clonotype. The CDR3 is CASRGPQGAGETQYF. CDR3 nucleotides: TGTGCCAGCAGGGGACCACAGGGGGCAGGAGAGACCCAGTACTTC. The rearrangement links TRBV12-3 or TRBV12-4 to TRBJ2-5, with 9 nucleotides matching TRBD1. CDR3 length: 15 amino acids. J gave up 4 bases and V 6 bases, and 9 bases lay outside the gene matches.